Below, 28 T cell receptor beta chains from the same sample are listed, as sequenced in a study of blood T cell repertoires in COVID-19. Sequencing was performed with immunoSEQ multiplex PCR; in TCRdb, only in-frame clones are kept and a portion is missing. The table includes under 200,000 clones, more than 85% detected once. Source material: peripheral blood. These receptors all come from a middle-aged man with acute or convalescent COVID-19.

CDR3 nucleotide sequence: TGTGCCAGCAGGCCACAGGGGAACTATGGCTACACCTTC. This translates into CASRPQGNYGYTF. This chain uses TRBV14 with TRBJ1-2; 7 bases fit TRBD1. The CDR3 sequence is 13 residues long. V lost 6 bases and J lost 2; bases outside the gene matches: 3. From germline, CDR1 is SGHDN and CDR2 FVKESK.

This clone was recorded once. This chain joins TRBV9 and TRBJ1-2; D remains ambiguous. The CDR3 totals 14 residues. The V end lost 3 bases, the J end lost 4 bases, and 13 bases lay between the germline ends. In germline, CDR1 is SGDLS, CDR2 YYNGEE. The CDR3 sequence: CASSDVRRAYGYTF. CDR3 coding DNA: TGTGCCAGCAGCGACGTGCGGAGGGCCTATGGCTACACCTTC.

The DNA for the CDR3 is TGTGCTAGTGGTCTCGGCGGGACCAACACCGGGGAGCTGTTTTTT. This encodes CASGLGGTNTGELFF. V and J are TRBV12-5 and TRBJ2-2; maybe TRBD2 (6 bases). Germline-derived CDR1 and CDR2 are LGHNT and FRNRAP. Trimming cost V 5 bases and J 2 bases, with 12 bases left between them. The CDR3 extends over 15 amino acids.

This rearrangement joins TRBV6-6 to TRBJ1-4; possibly TRBD1 for D (6 bases). The V end was cut by 4 bases, the J end by 8 bases, with 14 bases between. The CDR3 spans 14 residues. Germline-derived CDR1 and CDR2 are MNHNY and SVGAGI (reference sequence). Here the CDR3 reads CASSLGGMYEKLFF. CDR3 DNA: TGTGCCAGCAGTTTAGGGGGAATGTACGAAAAACTGTTTTTT.

This rearrangement joins TRBV7-9 to TRBJ2-7; TRBD1 matches 9 bases. V shed 5 bases and J 5 bases; nucleotides not matched to a gene: 7. CDR3 length: 14 amino acids. Germline CDR1 reads SEHNR; CDR2 reads FQNEAQ (reference sequence). CDR3: CASSPGQGTHEQYF. Written as DNA, the CDR3 is TGTGCCAGCAGCCCCGGACAGGGGACCCACGAGCAGTACTTC.

The CDR3 here is CASSLDGGYTEAFF. The CDR3 DNA is TGTGCCAGCAGCTTAGACGGGGGTTACACTGAAGCTTTCTTT. The chain is built from TRBV7-9 and TRBJ1-1; D possibly corresponds to TRBD1 (5 bases). V was cut by 1 base and J by 3 bases, with 9 bases left in between. The CDR3 spans 14 residues. Germline CDR1 SEHNR, CDR2 FQNEAQ (reference sequence).

The chain joins TRBV2 to TRBJ2-7; 7 bases are a match to TRBD1. The CDR3 spans 13 residues. J lost 5 bases, V lost 6 bases, and 7 bases had no gene match. Per germline, CDR1 SNHLY and CDR2 FYNNEI. CDR3 bases: TGTGCCAGCAGGGCTACAGGGGTGAACGAGCAGTACGTC. Amino acids: CASRATGVNEQYV.

In regard to this clone: At one end the junction does not follow the germline gene, possibly because of a read error. The chain combines TRBV6-6 with TRBJ1-5, with D perhaps matching TRBD1 (6 bases). CDR1 and CDR2 from the germline V gene are MNHNY and SVGAGI (reference sequence). The CDR3 contains 14 residues. The chain's CDR3 is CASSPGGGNQPQHF. CDR3 coding DNA: TGTGCCAGCAGCCCTGGGGGGGGCAACCAGCCCCAGCATTTT.

This clone was recorded once. The V gene is TRBV5-5, the J gene TRBJ2-5, with 9 bases lining up with TRBD2. Germline CDR1 and CDR2: SGHKS and YYEKEE (reference sequence). V lost 2 bases to trimming and J lost 5 bases; unmatched junction nucleotides: 10. The CDR3 runs to 16 residues. This chain's CDR3 is CASSFGPAGGYETQYF. For the CDR3, the DNA is TGTGCCAGCAGCTTTGGCCCGGCGGGGGGGTATGAGACCCAGTACTTC.

This rearrangement joins TRBV3-1 (or the pseudogene TRBV3-2) to TRBJ1-4; perhaps TRBD1 as D (6 bases). This CDR3 comprises 14 residues. Germline V lookup: CDR1 LGHDT, CDR2 YNNKEL (reference sequence). Trimming stripped 3 bases from V and 8 bases from J, with 13 bases between. The CDR3 reads CASSQRGIWEKLFF. CDR3 nucleotides: TGTGCCAGCAGCCAGAGGGGGATCTGGGAAAAACTGTTTTTT.

V and J are TRBV18 and TRBJ2-7; D might be TRBD2 (6 bases). The CDR3 length is 14 residues. V lost 5 bases and J 0 bases, leaving 11 bases between the germline ends. From germline, CDR1 is KGHSH and CDR2 LQKENI. CDR3 residues: CASSGLDYSYEQYF. CDR3 in DNA: TGTGCCAGCTCAGGTCTGGACTACTCCTACGAGCAGTACTTC. Based on the CDR3 plus reference TRBV18 and TRBJ2-7, the full variable domain is NAGVMQNPRHLVRRRGQEARLRCSPMKGHSHVYWYRQLPEEGLKFMVYLQKENIIDESGMPKERFSAEFPKEGPSILRIQQVVRGDSAAYFCASSGLDYSYEQYFGPGTRLTVT.

This clone has a handful of counts. Written as DNA, the CDR3 is TGCGCCAGCAGCTTGACAGGGGAAGGACAGCCCCAGCATTTT. Residues: CASSLTGEGQPQHF. The J gene is TRBJ1-5, the V gene TRBV5-1, with 7 nucleotides matching TRBD1. The trim removed 1 base at V and 7 bases at J, leaving 5 bases unmatched. This CDR3 is built from 14 residues. Germline V lookup: CDR1 SGHRS, CDR2 YFSETQ.

The chain links TRBV19 to TRBJ1-6; possible D gene TRBD1, 6 bases. The CDR3 has 14 residues. CDR1 and CDR2 (germline): LNHDA, SQIVND (reference sequence). Trimming left V 6 bases short and J 6 bases short, with 12 bases between. The CDR3 region has the DNA TGTGCCAGTAGCCATGACAGGATTAATTCACCCCTCCACTTT. Its protein is CASSHDRINSPLHF.

The chain links TRBV18 to TRBJ2-7; TRBD1 matches 8 bases. CDR3 length: 13 amino acids. The ends lost 5 bases at V and 9 bases at J; junction bases unmatched: 9. Germline CDR1 and CDR2: KGHSH and LQKENI. CDR3 nucleotides: TGTGCCAGCTCATCGGGACAGGAGACTGGGCAGTACGTC. It specifies CASSSGQETGQYV.

The rearrangement joins TRBV19 to TRBJ1-6, with no clear D. V was clipped by 6 bases and J by 7 bases, with 16 bases between them. CDR1 is LNHDA and CDR2 is SQIVND in the germline V gene (reference sequence). The CDR3 length is 15 residues. The CDR3, as DNA: TGTGCCAGTAGCCCTGGGCTGGACTCCAATTCACCCCTCCACTTT. This codes for CASSPGLDSNSPLHF.

The chain couples TRBV6-6 to TRBJ1-1; TRBD1 matches at 8 bases. CDR3 length equals 14 residues. Trimming at V came to 2 bases and at J to 10 bases, leaving 9 bases not matched to a gene. Germline V lookup: CDR1 MNHNY, CDR2 SVGAGI (reference sequence). CDR3 DNA sequence: TGTGCCAGCAGTTACCGACACGCAGACAGGGGAGCTTTCTTT. This encodes CASSYRHADRGAFF.

The J gene is TRBJ1-5, the V gene TRBV7-9; D is undetermined. Germline values: CDR1 SEHNR, CDR2 FQNEAQ (reference sequence). Trimming pared 4 bases from V and 0 bases from J, leaving 7 bases between. The CDR3 runs to 14 residues. CDR3 DNA sequence: TGTGCCAGCAGCTCCCAGAATAGCAATCAGCCCCAGCATTTT. Amino acid sequence: CASSSQNSNQPQHF.

The J gene is TRBJ2-3, the V gene TRBV7-9; 7 bases are shared with TRBD1. The CDR3 loop spans 12 amino acids. Unmatched junction bases numbered 6, after V lost 4 bases and J lost 11 bases. Germline V CDR1 and CDR2: SEHNR, FQNEAQ (reference sequence). CDR3 protein: CASSSQGERQYF. The CDR3 bases are TGTGCCAGCAGCTCTCAGGGGGAACGGCAGTATTTT.

The V call is TRBV9, the J call TRBJ1-6; no firm D call. The CDR3 spans 16 residues. Germline V gene data show CDR1 as SGDLS and CDR2 as YYNGEE. V lost 0 bases, J lost 0 bases, and 7 bases lay in between. Here the CDR3 DNA reads TGTGCCAGCAGCGTAGGTCTGAGCTCCTATAATTCACCCCTCCACTTT. Encoded protein: CASSVGLSSYNSPLHF.

This chain connects TRBV25-1 to TRBJ1-4; 9 bases map to TRBD1. Losses at the gene ends were 3 bases for V and 7 bases for J; bases not matched to a gene: 3. The CDR3 has 14 amino acids. CDR1 and CDR2 (germline): MGHDK, SYGVNS. The CDR3: CASSDKDRGEKLFF. The CDR3 region has the DNA TGTGCCAGCAGTGACAAGGACAGGGGTGAAAAACTGTTTTTT.

The chain uses TRBV2 and TRBJ2-5; 11 positions match TRBD2. V was clipped by 4 bases and J by 1 base; unmatched bases: 8. CDR3 length: 17 residues. Germline assignment: CDR1 SNHLY and CDR2 FYNNEI. CDR3 amino acids: CASSGTSGLGGQETQYF. CDR3 DNA sequence: TGTGCCAGCAGTGGGACTAGCGGGTTGGGGGGCCAAGAGACCCAGTACTTC.

This clone showed up just once. The rearrangement uses TRBV4-2 and TRBJ2-5; TRBD1 might be the D (6 bases). Germline-derived CDR1 and CDR2 are LGHNA and YNFKEQ. Trimming shortened V by 1 base and J by 2 bases, and 11 bases separated the two germline ends. The CDR3 runs 15 residues. The CDR3 region is CASSQVGQGQETQYF. DNA of the CDR3: TGTGCCAGCAGCCAAGTCGGGCAGGGGCAAGAGACCCAGTACTTC.

The chain has TRBV18 and TRBJ2-2; D remains ambiguous. Deletions cut 7 bases from V and 6 bases from J, with 6 bases between. This CDR3 is built from 11 residues. In germline, CDR1 is KGHSH, CDR2 LQKENI. CDR3 nucleotides: TGTGCCAGCTTTGAGTCCGGGGAGCTGTTTTTT. It is translated as CASFESGELFF.

The chain links TRBV7-9 to TRBJ2-5; 12 bases match TRBD2. The germline gives CDR1 SEHNR, CDR2 FQNEAQ (reference sequence). The V segment lost 5 bases and the J segment 4 bases; nucleotides outside the gene matches: 11. CDR3 length equals 17 residues. CDR3 protein: CASSPPTSGRERETQYF. CDR3 nucleotides: TGTGCCAGCAGCCCACCGACTAGCGGGAGAGAGAGAGAGACCCAGTACTTC.

The gene calls are TRBV7-9 and TRBJ2-1; 9 bases are shared with TRBD1. V was pared by 2 bases and J by 8 bases, with 7 bases of the junction left unmatched. Per germline, CDR1 SEHNR and CDR2 FQNEAQ (reference sequence). The CDR3 spans 15 residues. This CDR3 reads CASSLYWGQGDEQFF. CDR3 bases: TGTGCCAGCAGCTTATATTGGGGACAGGGCGATGAGCAGTTCTTC.

CDR3 bases: TGTGCCTGGAGTCTCACAGGATTGAACACTGAAGCTTTCTTT. This sequence encodes CAWSLTGLNTEAFF. V and J are TRBV30 and TRBJ1-1; the D gene is possibly TRBD1 (5 bases). Germline assignment: CDR1 GTSNPN and CDR2 SVGIG (reference sequence). V was cut by 2 bases and J by 0 bases, with 10 bases left in between. This CDR3 has 14 amino acids.

The gene calls are TRBV5-4 and TRBJ2-2, with 7 bases identical to TRBD2. This CDR3 has 15 amino acids. The trim removed 2 bases at V and 7 bases at J, leaving 8 bases unmatched. Germline CDR1 is SGHNT and CDR2 is YYREEE (reference sequence). CDR3 region: CASSFEGRAIGELFF. The CDR3 nucleotides read TGTGCCAGCAGCTTTGAAGGGAGGGCCATCGGGGAGCTGTTTTTT.

The chain carries TRBV6-5 and TRBJ2-2; TRBD2 matches at 7 bases. J gave up 6 bases and V 6 bases, and 7 bases lay outside the gene matches. Germline V gene sequence: CDR1 MNHEY, CDR2 SVGAGI. The CDR3 totals 14 residues. CDR3 in amino acids: CASSQPGGSGELFF. DNA of the CDR3: TGTGCCAGCAGCCAACCCGGGGGGTCCGGGGAGCTGTTTTTT.